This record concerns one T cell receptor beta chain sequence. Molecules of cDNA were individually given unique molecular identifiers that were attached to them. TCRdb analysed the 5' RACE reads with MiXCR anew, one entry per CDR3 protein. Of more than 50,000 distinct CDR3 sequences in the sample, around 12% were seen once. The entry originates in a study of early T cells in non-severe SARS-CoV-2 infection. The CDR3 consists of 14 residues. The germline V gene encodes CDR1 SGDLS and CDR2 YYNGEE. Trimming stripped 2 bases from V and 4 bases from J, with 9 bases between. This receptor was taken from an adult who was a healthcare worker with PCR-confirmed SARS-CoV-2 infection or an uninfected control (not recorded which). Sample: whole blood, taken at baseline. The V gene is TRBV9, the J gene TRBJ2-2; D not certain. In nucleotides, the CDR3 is TGTGCCAGCAGCGTTTCTACTCTCACCGGGGAGCTGTTTTTT. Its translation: CASSVSTLTGELFF.